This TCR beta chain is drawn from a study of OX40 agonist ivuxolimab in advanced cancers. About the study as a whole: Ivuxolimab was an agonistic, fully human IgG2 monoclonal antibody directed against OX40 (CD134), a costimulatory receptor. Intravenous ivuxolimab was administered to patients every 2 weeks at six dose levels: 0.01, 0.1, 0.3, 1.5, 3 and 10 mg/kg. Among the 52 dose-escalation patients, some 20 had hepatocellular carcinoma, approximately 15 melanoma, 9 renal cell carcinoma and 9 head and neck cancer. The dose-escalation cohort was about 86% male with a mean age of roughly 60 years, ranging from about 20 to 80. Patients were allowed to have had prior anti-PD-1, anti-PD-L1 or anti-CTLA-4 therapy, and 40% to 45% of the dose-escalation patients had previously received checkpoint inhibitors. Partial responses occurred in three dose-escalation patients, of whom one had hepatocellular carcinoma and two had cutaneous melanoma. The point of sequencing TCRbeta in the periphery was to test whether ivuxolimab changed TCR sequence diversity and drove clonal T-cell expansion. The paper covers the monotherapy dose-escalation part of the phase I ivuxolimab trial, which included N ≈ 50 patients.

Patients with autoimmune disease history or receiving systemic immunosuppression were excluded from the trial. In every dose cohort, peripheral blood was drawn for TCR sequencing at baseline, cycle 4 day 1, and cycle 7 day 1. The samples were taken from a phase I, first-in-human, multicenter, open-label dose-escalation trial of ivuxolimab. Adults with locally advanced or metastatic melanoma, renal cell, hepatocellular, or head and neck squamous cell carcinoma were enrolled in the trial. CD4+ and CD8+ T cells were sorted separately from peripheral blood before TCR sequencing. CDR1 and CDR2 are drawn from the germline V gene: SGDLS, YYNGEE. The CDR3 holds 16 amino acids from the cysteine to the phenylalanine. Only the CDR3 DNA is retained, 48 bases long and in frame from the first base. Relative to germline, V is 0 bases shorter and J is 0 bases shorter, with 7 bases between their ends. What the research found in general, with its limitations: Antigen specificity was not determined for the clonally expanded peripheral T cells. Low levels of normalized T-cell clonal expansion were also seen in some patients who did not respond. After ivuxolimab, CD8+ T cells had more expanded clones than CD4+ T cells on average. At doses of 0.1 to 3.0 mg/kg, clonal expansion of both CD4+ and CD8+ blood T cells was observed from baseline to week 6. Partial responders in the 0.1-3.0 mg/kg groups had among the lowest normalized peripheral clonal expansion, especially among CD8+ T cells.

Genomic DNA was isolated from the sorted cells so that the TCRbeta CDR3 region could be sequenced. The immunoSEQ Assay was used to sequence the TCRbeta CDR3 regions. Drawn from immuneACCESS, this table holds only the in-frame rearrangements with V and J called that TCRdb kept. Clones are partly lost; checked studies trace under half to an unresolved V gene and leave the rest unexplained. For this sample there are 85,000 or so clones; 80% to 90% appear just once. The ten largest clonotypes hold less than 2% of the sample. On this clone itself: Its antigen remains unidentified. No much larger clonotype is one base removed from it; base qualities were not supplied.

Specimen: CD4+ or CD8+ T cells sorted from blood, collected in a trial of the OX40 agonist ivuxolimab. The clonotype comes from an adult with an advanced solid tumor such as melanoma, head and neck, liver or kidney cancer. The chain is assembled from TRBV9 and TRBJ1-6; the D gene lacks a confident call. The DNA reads TGTGCCAGCAGCGTAGATGAGAGCTCCTATAATTCACCCCTCCACTTT. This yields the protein CASSVDESSYNSPLHF.